Below are 16 T cell receptor beta chains sequenced from a single sample in a study of shared clonotypes between healthy human individuals. Data came from immunoSEQ multiplex PCR; TCRdb stores just in-frame clones and leaves some out. The sample has 650,000 to 750,000 clones, less than 80% seen once; the top ten hold 1.8%. Sequencing input: memory CD4+ T cells sorted from blood. Subset defined: CD45RA-negative fraction. The receptors were sampled from a woman younger than 45 in good health.

The chain employs TRBV11-2 and TRBJ2-5, with TRBD2 matching over 9 bases. Losses at the gene ends were 3 bases for V and 5 bases for J; bases not matched to a gene: 7. The CDR3 totals 15 residues. The V gene's germline CDR1 is SGHAT and CDR2 FQNNGV. The CDR3 loop is CASSFRREGRETQYF. The CDR3 DNA reads as TGTGCCAGCAGCTTCCGGCGGGAGGGCCGGGAGACCCAGTACTTC.

Remarks on this clone: This may stem from a read error, because a much larger clone lies one nucleotide away. At the DNA level, this CDR3 is encoded by other sequences in the same sample as well. The chain recombines TRBV11-2 with TRBJ2-3; D unresolved. CDR1 is SGHAT and CDR2 is FQNNGV in the germline V gene. V was pared by 2 bases and J by 3 bases, with 3 bases between. The CDR3 is 12 residues long. Here the CDR3 reads CASSLRTDTQYF. CDR3 nucleotides: TGTGCCAGCAGCTTAAGGACAGATACGCAGTATTTT.

The chain combines TRBV28 with TRBJ1-6; D uncertain. CDR3 length: 15 amino acids. In germline, CDR1 is MDHEN, CDR2 SYDVKM. Between the trimmed V and J ends, which lost 6 bases and 6 bases, there was a span of 15 bases. The CDR3: CASSFEVVGNSPLHF. CDR3 in DNA: TGTGCCAGCAGCTTCGAGGTTGTGGGTAATTCACCCCTCCACTTT.

The gene calls are TRBV5-4 and TRBJ2-2, with 8 bases matching TRBD1. Germline assignment: CDR1 SGHNT and CDR2 YYREEE (reference sequence). The CDR3 covers 16 residues. Trimming removed 0 bases from V and 2 bases from J; junction bases left unmatched: 3. The CDR3 reads CASSLVTGANTGELFF. The CDR3 DNA reads as TGTGCCAGCAGCTTGGTGACAGGGGCAAACACCGGGGAGCTGTTTTTT.

The V and J genes are TRBV5-4 and TRBJ2-3; TRBD2 matches 10 bases. The CDR3 has 16 residues. The V segment lost 7 bases and the J segment 6 bases; nucleotides outside the gene matches: 14. Germline V gene lookup returns CDR1 SGHNT and CDR2 YYREEE (reference sequence). DNA of the CDR3: TGTGCCAGCCGAGGTCTGAGCGGGAGGGCCATGGATACGCAGTATTTT. Protein sequence: CASRGLSGRAMDTQYF.

On this clone: This could be a read error, since a much larger clone is one nucleotide away. This chain joins TRBV6-1 and TRBJ2-3; no clear D gene. V lost 5 bases to trimming and J lost 2 bases, with 5 bases between them. Per germline, CDR1 MNHNS and CDR2 SASEGT. The CDR3 runs to 12 residues. The CDR3 DNA reads as TGTGCCAGCAGTTCTTTCACAGATACGCAGTATTTT. Residues: CASSSFTDTQYF.

In its sample, this clone was seen a few times. The sample contains more than one DNA sequence encoding this CDR3. The genes are TRBV7-2 and TRBJ2-1, with TRBD2 matching 7 bases. The germline CDR1 and CDR2 sequences are SGHTA and FQGNSA. The junction had 3 bases not matched to a gene; V was cut back by 2 bases and J by 2 bases. The CDR3 contains 15 residues. DNA for the CDR3: TGTGCCAGCAGCTTACTAGCGGTCACCTACAATGAGCAGTTCTTC. This translates into CASSLLAVTYNEQFF.

The chain uses TRBV7-2 and TRBJ1-5, with 9 bases that match TRBD1. From germline, CDR1 is SGHTA and CDR2 FQGNSA. V lost 0 bases to trimming and J lost 3 bases; unmatched junction nucleotides: 3. The CDR3 length is 16 residues. DNA for the CDR3: TGTGCCAGCAGCTTAGCCGGGACAGGGAACAATCAGCCCCAGCATTTT. It specifies CASSLAGTGNNQPQHF.

The chain uses TRBV18 and TRBJ1-3; D unresolved. V was shortened by 6 bases and J by 0 bases, with 12 bases between the two germline ends. Germline V gene lookup returns CDR1 KGHSH and CDR2 LQKENI. The length of the CDR3 is 15 residues. This chain's CDR3 is CASSLGRDSGNTIYF. The CDR3 DNA reads as TGTGCCAGCTCCCTTGGTCGCGACTCTGGAAACACCATATATTTT.

The chain combines TRBV6-1 with TRBJ1-4; 9 bases align to TRBD1. Germline V gives CDR1 MNHNS, CDR2 SASEGT. Trimming at V came to 6 bases and at J to 8 bases, leaving 7 bases not matched to a gene. The CDR3 sequence is 14 residues long. The CDR3 region is CASSQGTGYEKLFF. CDR3 DNA: TGTGCCAGCAGCCAGGGGACAGGGTACGAAAAACTGTTTTTT.

In regard to this clone: Other DNA sequences in this specimen translate into the identical CDR3. The V gene is TRBV27, the J gene TRBJ1-1; D is ambiguous. V was cut by 3 bases and J by 1 base, with 6 bases left in between. The CDR3 is 13 residues long. Germline lookup yields CDR1 MNHEY and CDR2 SMNVEV (reference sequence). The CDR3 DNA follows: TGTGCCAGCAGTTTGGACCGGAACACTGAAGCTTTCTTT. This sequence encodes CASSLDRNTEAFF.

This clone was detected a few times. The V call is TRBV27, the J call TRBJ2-5, with D perhaps matching TRBD2 (5 bases). Germline assignment: CDR1 MNHEY and CDR2 SMNVEV (reference sequence). V shed 4 bases and J shed 6 bases, with 15 bases lying between them. The CDR3 spans 14 residues. The CDR3 DNA reads TGTGCCAGCAGTTCTACTAGTGGAGGAAAGACCCAGTACTTC. Translated, it gives CASSSTSGGKTQYF.

The count of this clone is one. V gene TRBV19 combines with J gene TRBJ1-1, with D hard to call. Germline V gives CDR1 LNHDA, CDR2 SQIVND (reference sequence). The V end was cut by 9 bases, the J end by 3 bases, with 17 bases between. CDR3 size: 14 residues. CDR3 amino acids: CASEKDYLDTEAFF. The CDR3 DNA sequence: TGTGCCAGCGAAAAGGACTATTTGGACACTGAAGCTTTCTTT.

This chain joins TRBV9 and TRBJ2-2; D is ambiguous. The CDR3 contains 15 residues. V was shortened by 4 bases and J by 0 bases, with 10 bases between the two germline ends. Germline CDR1 and CDR2: SGDLS and YYNGEE. CDR3 DNA: TGTGCCAGCAGCCCCCCTCCACCGAACACCGGGGAGCTGTTTTTT. It encodes CASSPPPPNTGELFF.

This chain connects TRBV6-5 to TRBJ2-1; a possible D gene is TRBD2 (5 bases). The CDR3 contains 16 residues. V was clipped by 4 bases and J by 0 bases, with 13 bases between them. The germline V gene encodes CDR1 MNHEY and CDR2 SVGAGI. The CDR3 region has the DNA TGTGCCAGCAGTTTGGGAAGGACTGGCTCCTACAATGAGCAGTTCTTC. This gives the protein CASSLGRTGSYNEQFF.

This clone was picked up a small number of times. This sequence joins TRBV10-1 and TRBJ2-2; no firm D call. V shed 10 bases and J shed 3 bases, with 15 bases lying between them. The CDR3 runs to 14 residues. Germline loops: CDR1 WNHNN, CDR2 SYGVQD (reference sequence). CDR3 region: CATRSGLDTGELFF. CDR3 bases: TGCGCCACCCGTTCCGGGTTAGACACCGGGGAGCTGTTTTTT.